Listed below are T cell receptor beta chains from one sample, sequenced in a study of CD8 T cells in ankylosing spondylitis. MiXCR was run by TCRdb on the 5' RACE reads, yielding one entry per CDR3 protein. The profile covers some 450,000 distinct CDR3 sequences, with 15% to 20% appearing a single time and approximately 1% taken by the ten largest. Material for sequencing was blood, either unsorted or a sorted T cell fraction (not recorded which). These receptors all stem from a male donor with ankylosing spondylitis. The CDR3 runs from the conserved cysteine through the conserved F or W. Fields, in order: D gene, V gene, clone size, J gene, CDR3 protein, CDR3 DNA. The D gene is left open where the match is weak. Rows give clone size only sometimes, using once, few, many, or a class for an expanded clone.

d_call: TRBD1; v_call: TRBV7-8; clone_size: few; j_call: TRBJ2-5; cdr3_aa: CASSLSKGATQWETQYF; cdr3_nt: TGTGCCAGCAGCTTATCGAAGGGGGCTACGCAATGGGAGACCCAGTACTTC
d_call: NA; v_call: TRBV24-1; clone_size: NA; j_call: TRBJ2-1; cdr3_aa: CATSNWTSPSSYNEQFF; cdr3_nt: TGTGCCACCAGTAACTGGACCTCGCCTAGCTCCTACAATGAGCAGTTCTTC
d_call: NA; v_call: TRBV10-1; clone_size: NA; j_call: TRBJ2-7; cdr3_aa: CASSEFILGEQYF; cdr3_nt: TGCGCCAGCAGTGAATTTATCCTAGGGGAGCAGTACTTC
d_call: NA; v_call: TRBV9; clone_size: many; j_call: TRBJ2-5; cdr3_aa: CASSVEGRETQYF; cdr3_nt: TGTGCCAGCAGCGTAGAAGGGAGGGAGACCCAGTACTTC
d_call: NA; v_call: TRBV7-9; clone_size: many; j_call: TRBJ1-2; cdr3_aa: CASSLEAYGYTF; cdr3_nt: TGTGCCAGCAGCTTAGAGGCATATGGCTACACCTTC
d_call: TRBD2; v_call: TRBV18; clone_size: NA; j_call: TRBJ2-5; cdr3_aa: CASSPNAGGAETQYF; cdr3_nt: TGTGCCAGCTCACCAAATGCGGGAGGGGCTGAGACCCAGTACTTC
d_call: TRBD2; v_call: TRBV7-2; clone_size: few; j_call: TRBJ2-1; cdr3_aa: CASSTQTSGRGFF; cdr3_nt: TGTGCCAGCAGCACGCAGACTAGCGGGAGGGGGTTCTTC
d_call: TRBD1; v_call: TRBV7-2; clone_size: NA; j_call: TRBJ1-5; cdr3_aa: CASSPWTGGSQPQHF; cdr3_nt: TGTGCCAGCAGCCCCTGGACAGGGGGCTCGCAGCCCCAGCATTTT
d_call: NA; v_call: TRBV10-3; clone_size: NA; j_call: TRBJ2-3; cdr3_aa: CAITQSGDSTDTQYF; cdr3_nt: TGTGCCATCACCCAGAGCGGAGATAGCACAGATACGCAGTATTTT
d_call: TRBD2; v_call: TRBV4-1; clone_size: NA; j_call: TRBJ2-5; cdr3_aa: CASSQITGTSVLRQETQYF; cdr3_nt: TGCGCCAGCAGCCAAATAACCGGGACTAGCGTACTAAGACAAGAGACCCAGTACTTC
d_call: NA; v_call: TRBV5-1; clone_size: NA; j_call: TRBJ1-1; cdr3_aa: CASSLVSGSLNTEAFF; cdr3_nt: TGCGCCAGCAGCTTGGTTTCAGGTTCGCTGAACACTGAAGCTTTCTTT
d_call: NA; v_call: TRBV7-8; clone_size: NA; j_call: TRBJ1-3; cdr3_aa: CASSLPYSLSGNTIYF; cdr3_nt: TGTGCCAGCAGCTTGCCATACTCTCTCTCTGGAAACACCATATATTTT
d_call: NA; v_call: TRBV7-9; clone_size: few; j_call: TRBJ1-3; cdr3_aa: CASSLDWGTGNTIYF; cdr3_nt: TGTGCCAGCAGCTTAGATTGGGGGACTGGAAACACCATATATTTT
d_call: TRBD2; v_call: TRBV4-1; clone_size: many; j_call: TRBJ2-7; cdr3_aa: CASSQVGLAGILYEQYF; cdr3_nt: TGCGCCAGCAGCCAGGTAGGACTAGCGGGAATTCTCTACGAGCAGTACTTC
d_call: TRBD1; v_call: TRBV7-2; clone_size: NA; j_call: TRBJ1-2; cdr3_aa: CASSPDRGLGNYGYTF; cdr3_nt: TGTGCCAGCAGCCCGGACAGGGGGTTAGGAAACTATGGCTACACCTTC
d_call: TRBD1; v_call: TRBV5-1; clone_size: few; j_call: TRBJ2-3; cdr3_aa: CASSLRGTGEGTDTQYF; cdr3_nt: TGCGCCAGCAGCTTGCGTGGTACAGGGGAAGGCACAGATACGCAGTATTTT
d_call: TRBD1; v_call: TRBV15; clone_size: few; j_call: TRBJ2-4; cdr3_aa: CATSRADGQGVAKNIQYF; cdr3_nt: TGTGCCACCAGCAGAGCGGACGGACAGGGTGTAGCCAAAAACATTCAGTACTTC
d_call: NA; v_call: TRBV27; clone_size: few; j_call: TRBJ2-1; cdr3_aa: CASVNVGGPSNEQFF; cdr3_nt: TGTGCCAGCGTTAACGTGGGGGGGCCCTCCAATGAGCAGTTCTTC
d_call: NA; v_call: TRBV18; clone_size: NA; j_call: TRBJ2-7; cdr3_aa: CASSPPGGVGYEQYF; cdr3_nt: TGTGCCAGCTCACCACCGGGTGGGGTGGGCTACGAGCAGTACTTC
d_call: NA; v_call: TRBV7-9; clone_size: NA; j_call: TRBJ2-1; cdr3_aa: CASSLLGPVGDNEQFF; cdr3_nt: TGTGCCAGCAGCTTACTCGGGCCTGTGGGAGACAATGAGCAGTTCTTC
d_call: NA; v_call: TRBV7-2; clone_size: few; j_call: TRBJ2-1; cdr3_aa: CASGKDRSHNEQFF; cdr3_nt: TGTGCCAGCGGCAAGGACCGCTCTCACAATGAGCAGTTCTTC
d_call: NA; v_call: TRBV2; clone_size: NA; j_call: TRBJ2-2; cdr3_aa: CAIVRGGAGELFF; cdr3_nt: TGTGCCATCGTGAGGGGCGGCGCCGGGGAGCTGTTTTTT
d_call: NA; v_call: TRBV2; clone_size: few; j_call: TRBJ2-2; cdr3_aa: CASSEALRATGELFF; cdr3_nt: TGTGCCAGCAGTGAAGCGCTTCGGGCCACCGGGGAGCTGTTTTTT
d_call: TRBD1; v_call: TRBV29-1; clone_size: NA; j_call: TRBJ2-1; cdr3_aa: CSALAGTGPGEQFF; cdr3_nt: TGCAGCGCCCTCGCCGGGACAGGCCCTGGTGAGCAGTTCTTC
d_call: NA; v_call: TRBV5-1; clone_size: few; j_call: TRBJ1-1; cdr3_aa: CASSFLQGNTEAFF; cdr3_nt: TGCGCCAGCAGCTTCCTACAGGGGAACACTGAAGCTTTCTTT
d_call: NA; v_call: TRBV3-1; clone_size: few; j_call: TRBJ1-2; cdr3_aa: CASSQGAAYGYTF; cdr3_nt: TGTGCCAGCAGCCAAGGGGCGGCCTATGGCTACACCTTC
d_call: TRBD1; v_call: TRBV28; clone_size: few; j_call: TRBJ2-2; cdr3_aa: CASKGQKNTGELFF; cdr3_nt: TGTGCCAGCAAGGGACAGAAGAACACCGGGGAGCTGTTTTTT
d_call: TRBD2; v_call: TRBV27; clone_size: many; j_call: TRBJ2-2; cdr3_aa: CASSLLLAGGIGELFF; cdr3_nt: TGTGCCAGCAGTTTATTGCTAGCGGGAGGGATCGGGGAGCTGTTTTTT
d_call: NA; v_call: TRBV4-3; clone_size: many; j_call: TRBJ2-3; cdr3_aa: CASSPRAEGDTQYF; cdr3_nt: TGCGCCAGCAGCCCCCGGGCGGAGGGAGATACGCAGTATTTT
d_call: NA; v_call: TRBV25-1; clone_size: NA; j_call: TRBJ2-1; cdr3_aa: CASSSRGSSSYNEQFF; cdr3_nt: TGTGCCAGCAGCTCTCGGGGTTCGAGCTCCTACAATGAGCAGTTCTTC
d_call: TRBD1; v_call: TRBV20-1; clone_size: NA; j_call: TRBJ2-1; cdr3_aa: CSARSGQGAENEQFF; cdr3_nt: TGCAGTGCTCGGAGTGGACAGGGGGCGGAAAATGAGCAGTTCTTC
d_call: TRBD1; v_call: TRBV11-2; clone_size: few; j_call: TRBJ2-2; cdr3_aa: CASSGQGAPGELFF; cdr3_nt: TGTGCCAGCAGCGGACAGGGGGCTCCCGGGGAGCTGTTTTTT
d_call: NA; v_call: TRBV7-3; clone_size: NA; j_call: TRBJ2-2; cdr3_aa: CASSLGRQRNTGELFF; cdr3_nt: TGTGCCAGCAGCTTAGGTCGACAAAGGAACACCGGGGAGCTGTTTTTT
d_call: NA; v_call: TRBV20-1; clone_size: NA; j_call: TRBJ2-3; cdr3_aa: CSATKSTDTQYF; cdr3_nt: TGCAGTGCTACCAAAAGCACAGATACGCAGTATTTT
d_call: NA; v_call: TRBV4-1; clone_size: NA; j_call: TRBJ1-5; cdr3_aa: CASSLRRGQPQHF; cdr3_nt: TGCGCCAGCAGCCTGCGGCGCGGGCAGCCCCAGCATTTT
d_call: NA; v_call: TRBV20-1; clone_size: NA; j_call: TRBJ2-5; cdr3_aa: CSVMAQYF; cdr3_nt: TGCAGTGTTATGGCCCAGTACTTC
d_call: NA; v_call: TRBV20-1; clone_size: few; j_call: TRBJ1-1; cdr3_aa: CSASPETPEAFF; cdr3_nt: TGCAGTGCTAGCCCGGAAACCCCGGAAGCTTTCTTT
d_call: NA; v_call: TRBV20-1; clone_size: NA; j_call: TRBJ1-1; cdr3_aa: CSAREDRVNTEAFF; cdr3_nt: TGCAGTGCTAGAGAGGACAGAGTGAACACTGAAGCTTTCTTT
d_call: NA; v_call: TRBV2; clone_size: NA; j_call: TRBJ1-1; cdr3_aa: CASRARVLADTEAFF; cdr3_nt: TGTGCCAGCAGAGCCAGGGTGTTGGCCGACACTGAAGCTTTCTTT
d_call: TRBD2; v_call: TRBV28; clone_size: few; j_call: TRBJ2-7; cdr3_aa: CASSLGAGGTLSPYYEQYF; cdr3_nt: TGTGCCAGCAGTTTAGGAGCGGGAGGCACCCTTAGCCCTTATTACGAGCAGTACTTC
d_call: TRBD2; v_call: TRBV6-2/TRBV6-3; clone_size: many; j_call: TRBJ2-1; cdr3_aa: CASSSIAGGPYNEQFF; cdr3_nt: TGTGCCAGCAGTTCCATAGCGGGAGGGCCCTACAATGAGCAGTTCTTC
d_call: TRBD1; v_call: TRBV28; clone_size: once; j_call: TRBJ1-3; cdr3_aa: CASGGQGSGNTIYF; cdr3_nt: TGTGCCAGCGGGGGACAGGGCTCTGGAAACACCATATATTTT
d_call: NA; v_call: TRBV9; clone_size: NA; j_call: TRBJ2-4; cdr3_aa: CASSPTGRRAKNIQYF; cdr3_nt: TGTGCCAGCAGCCCCACGGGAAGACGAGCCAAAAACATTCAGTACTTC
d_call: NA; v_call: TRBV29-1; clone_size: few; j_call: TRBJ2-1; cdr3_aa: CSGQGPTRDEQFF; cdr3_nt: TGCAGCGGCCAGGGACCCACCAGAGATGAGCAGTTCTTC
d_call: NA; v_call: TRBV6-6; clone_size: NA; j_call: TRBJ1-1; cdr3_aa: CASFSVRSDAFF; cdr3_nt: TGTGCCAGCTTCTCAGTACGCTCCGACGCTTTCTTT
d_call: TRBD1; v_call: TRBV20-1; clone_size: NA; j_call: TRBJ2-2; cdr3_aa: CSGTTGDTGELFF; cdr3_nt: TGCAGTGGCACGACAGGGGACACCGGGGAGCTGTTTTTT
d_call: TRBD2; v_call: TRBV12-3/TRBV12-4; clone_size: many; j_call: TRBJ2-7; cdr3_aa: CASSRIAGPYEQYF; cdr3_nt: TGTGCCAGCAGTCGTATAGCGGGGCCATACGAGCAGTACTTC
d_call: NA; v_call: TRBV20-1; clone_size: NA; j_call: TRBJ2-3; cdr3_aa: CSAHRTDTDTQYF; cdr3_nt: TGCAGTGCTCATAGGACAGACACAGATACGCAGTATTTT
d_call: NA; v_call: TRBV12-3/TRBV12-4; clone_size: few; j_call: TRBJ1-3; cdr3_aa: CASSLWGALKASGNTIYF; cdr3_nt: TGTGCCAGCAGTTTATGGGGGGCGTTAAAAGCCTCTGGAAACACCATATATTTT
d_call: TRBD2; v_call: TRBV6-2/TRBV6-3; clone_size: many; j_call: TRBJ2-1; cdr3_aa: CASSYPTSGEQYNEQFF; cdr3_nt: TGTGCCAGCAGTTACCCAACTAGCGGGGAACAATACAATGAGCAGTTCTTC
d_call: NA; v_call: TRBV20-1; clone_size: few; j_call: TRBJ1-1; cdr3_aa: CSARELGLNTEAFF; cdr3_nt: TGCAGTGCCCGAGAACTGGGTTTGAACACTGAAGCTTTCTTT